The rows below give T cell receptor beta chains drawn from one sample of a study of post-analysis software for immune sequencing data. TCRdb called the PCR reads again in MiXCR, with one record for every CDR3 protein. The profile shows around 260,000 distinct CDR3 sequences, 30% to 45% of them singletons. Sequenced material: blood. All receptors come from a girl between 10 and 17 years old with multiple sclerosis. CDR3s include the opening cysteine and the closing phenylalanine or tryptophan. The D gene is left open where the match is weak. Part of the rows lack a size; the others show once, few, many or a class for expanded clones.

d_call cdr3_length j_call clone_size v_call cdr3_aa cdr3_nt
- 15 TRBJ1-2 many TRBV5-1 CASSLGLDRNYGYTF TGCGCCAGCAGCTTGGGTTTGGACAGAAACTATGGCTACACCTTC
TRBD1 14 TRBJ2-7 - TRBV5-1 CASSGGQGPNEQYF TGCGCCAGCAGCGGGGGACAGGGGCCGAACGAGCAGTACTTC
TRBD2 20 TRBJ2-1 many TRBV7-9 CASSIKAKTSGIGSYNEQFF TGTGCCAGCAGTATAAAAGCGAAGACTAGCGGGATAGGATCCTACAATGAGCAGTTCTTC
- 13 TRBJ1-1 - TRBV3-1 CASSRLGNTEAFF TGTGCCAGCAGCCGCCTGGGGAACACTGAAGCTTTCTTT
TRBD2 17 TRBJ2-3 - TRBV29-1 CSSRGGHPGTGTDTQYF TGCAGCTCTCGGGGGGGACACCCAGGCACCGGCACAGATACGCAGTATTTT
- 17 TRBJ2-3 many TRBV5-1 CASSSDELLLKLDTQYF TGCGCCAGCAGCTCGGACGAACTACTCCTGAAGTTGGATACGCAGTATTTT
- 13 TRBJ2-1 few TRBV3-1 CASSPWTGNEQFF TGTGCCAGCAGCCCCTGGACGGGGAATGAGCAGTTCTTC
- 13 TRBJ1-5 many TRBV12-3/TRBV12-4 CASSPRAGQPQHF TGTGCCAGCAGTCCGCGGGCGGGACAGCCCCAGCATTTT
- 12 TRBJ2-1 - TRBV7-2 CASSQGMDEQFF TGTGCCAGCAGCCAGGGGATGGATGAGCAGTTCTTC
- 13 TRBJ2-1 many TRBV7-6 CASSSAPPKQQFF TGTGCCAGCAGCTCAGCTCCCCCCAAACAGCAGTTCTTC
TRBD1 16 TRBJ2-5 - TRBV14 CASSQLLTGDAETQYF TGTGCCAGCAGCCAACTATTGACAGGGGACGCGGAGACCCAGTACTTC
TRBD2 16 TRBJ2-1 many TRBV7-9 CASSRSGLAGNNEQFF TGTGCCAGCAGCCGAAGCGGACTAGCGGGAAACAATGAGCAGTTCTTC
- 14 TRBJ1-6 - TRBV7-2 CASSFGTRNSPLHF TGTGCCAGCAGCTTTGGGACACGTAATTCACCCCTCCACTTT
TRBD2 17 TRBJ2-3 many TRBV4-1 CASSQALAGGGTDTQYF TGCGCCAGCAGCCAAGCACTAGCGGGGGGCGGGACAGATACGCAGTATTTT
TRBD1 15 TRBJ2-2 many TRBV5-1 CASSEGQWGTGELFF TGCGCCAGCAGCGAGGGACAGTGGGGGACCGGGGAGCTGTTTTTT
- 13 TRBJ1-2 - TRBV2 CASSVTQRPGYTF TGTGCCAGCAGTGTGACCCAGCGGCCTGGCTACACCTTC
- 15 TRBJ1-4 many TRBV6-1 CASSQTVATNEKLFF TGTGCCAGCAGCCAGACCGTCGCAACTAATGAAAAACTGTTTTTT
TRBD2 16 TRBJ2-1 - TRBV6-5 CASSLGTSGTNNEQFF TGTGCCAGCAGCCTGGGGACTAGCGGGACTAACAATGAGCAGTTCTTC
- 15 TRBJ1-2 many TRBV4-1 CASSQDRGRDYGYTF TGCGCCAGCAGCCAAGATCGGGGACGCGACTATGGCTACACCTTC
- 14 TRBJ1-1 - TRBV20-1 CSARGPWGNTEAFF TGCAGCGCTAGAGGTCCGTGGGGGAACACTGAAGCTTTCTTT
- 16 TRBJ1-1 few TRBV7-3 CASSSRPTAGITEAFF TGTGCCAGCAGCTCAAGACCGACGGCGGGGATCACTGAAGCTTTCTTT
- 14 TRBJ1-2 few TRBV11-2 CASSPPNRIYGYTF TGTGCCAGCAGCCCCCCAAATAGGATCTATGGCTACACCTTC
- 15 TRBJ1-5 many TRBV3-1 CASSQSWENNQPQHF TGTGCCAGCAGCCAATCGTGGGAAAACAATCAGCCCCAGCATTTT
- 16 TRBJ2-3 many TRBV20-1 CSAGTTESWDRDTQYF TGCAGTGCTGGAACAACTGAGAGTTGGGATCGGGATACGCAGTATTTT
TRBD2 13 TRBJ2-1 - TRBV9 CASSTSSYNEQCF TGTGCCTCCTCGACTAGCTCCTACAATGAGCAGTGCTTC